This is a list of T cell receptor beta chains from one sample in a study of cytomegalovirus exposure and HLA in healthy donors. The data were produced by immunoSEQ multiplex PCR, yet TCRdb's version contains in-frame clones alone and is incomplete. Here the sample spans around 140,000 clones, approximately 80% being singletons. The material sequenced was PBMCs. The receptors come from a middle-aged man in good health and CMV-seronegative. Both conserved end residues are part of each CDR3. Fields, in order: CDR3 protein, V gene, J gene.

CDR3aa: CASGNLRREAYEQYF
v_gene: TRBV28
j_gene: TRBJ2-7

CDR3aa: CASSESGLTDTQYF
v_gene: TRBV10-2
j_gene: TRBJ2-3

CDR3aa: CASRPGGEEKLFF
v_gene: TRBV2
j_gene: TRBJ1-4

CDR3aa: CASATGPNTGELFF
v_gene: TRBV19
j_gene: TRBJ2-2

CDR3aa: CASSPGQGYGYTF
v_gene: TRBV7-2
j_gene: TRBJ1-2

CDR3aa: CASSLVVGTGGLGTEAFF
v_gene: TRBV7-6
j_gene: TRBJ1-1

CDR3aa: CASRPTGGQPQHF
v_gene: TRBV27
j_gene: TRBJ1-5

CDR3aa: CASNTEPNTEAFF
v_gene: TRBV27
j_gene: TRBJ1-1

CDR3aa: CASSYSGGLAKNIQYF
v_gene: TRBV7-9
j_gene: TRBJ2-4

CDR3aa: CASSAQGPNEKLFF
v_gene: TRBV2
j_gene: TRBJ1-4

CDR3aa: CASSLGQGATDTQYF
v_gene: TRBV7-3
j_gene: TRBJ2-3

CDR3aa: CASSYNQPQHF
v_gene: TRBV28
j_gene: TRBJ1-5

CDR3aa: CASSESVILTPLHF
v_gene: TRBV25-1
j_gene: TRBJ1-6

CDR3aa: CASSQDPGGRDEQYF
v_gene: TRBV4-1
j_gene: TRBJ2-7

CDR3aa: CASSYGQGFYGYTF
v_gene: TRBV27
j_gene: TRBJ1-2

CDR3aa: CASRRENTGELFF
v_gene: TRBV7-9
j_gene: TRBJ2-2

CDR3aa: CASTPALRDTEAFF
v_gene: TRBV19
j_gene: TRBJ1-1

CDR3aa: CASSRHRTGVNTGELFF
v_gene: TRBV5-1
j_gene: TRBJ2-2

CDR3aa: CASSDPKGALLTEAFF
v_gene: TRBV6-4
j_gene: TRBJ1-1

CDR3aa: CASSLLAGGLSNTGELFF
v_gene: TRBV27
j_gene: TRBJ2-2

CDR3aa: CASKGSSARASGYTF
v_gene: TRBV14
j_gene: TRBJ1-2

CDR3aa: CARRDSRNSNQPQHF
v_gene: TRBV6-4
j_gene: TRBJ1-5

CDR3aa: CASSLTRGQPQHF
v_gene: TRBV5-4
j_gene: TRBJ1-5

CDR3aa: CASSLSGNQPQHF
v_gene: TRBV11-1
j_gene: TRBJ1-5

CDR3aa: CASSLGTPSSQYF
v_gene: TRBV27
j_gene: TRBJ2-3

CDR3aa: CASSLVGGGSHF
v_gene: TRBV5-6
j_gene: TRBJ2-5

CDR3aa: CASSSATGFTGELFF
v_gene: TRBV5-1
j_gene: TRBJ2-2

CDR3aa: CASSSSGGDNSPLHF
v_gene: TRBV5-1
j_gene: TRBJ1-6

CDR3aa: CASSRDTSRNQPQHF
v_gene: TRBV7-2
j_gene: TRBJ1-5

CDR3aa: CASSEGVGPIAPYEQYF
v_gene: TRBV6-1
j_gene: .

CDR3aa: CASSGTSSYNSPLHF
v_gene: TRBV9
j_gene: TRBJ1-6

CDR3aa: CASSPMTSGGFGSYEQYF
v_gene: TRBV7-8
j_gene: TRBJ2-7

CDR3aa: CASSSGPGLGQETQYF
v_gene: TRBV5-1
j_gene: TRBJ2-5

CDR3aa: CASSLGSGINEAFF
v_gene: TRBV7-9
j_gene: TRBJ1-1

CDR3aa: CASSPGTGGYGYTF
v_gene: TRBV10-1
j_gene: TRBJ1-2

CDR3aa: CASSLRSDTEAFF
v_gene: TRBV27
j_gene: TRBJ1-1

CDR3aa: CASSGRGGEKLFF
v_gene: TRBV6-1
j_gene: TRBJ1-4

CDR3aa: CASRGQVYGYTF
v_gene: TRBV28
j_gene: TRBJ1-2

CDR3aa: CASSVGTAYGYTF
v_gene: TRBV6-1
j_gene: TRBJ1-2

CDR3aa: CASSRGDGVRAEAFF
v_gene: TRBV7-9
j_gene: TRBJ1-1

CDR3aa: CASSEYGRQLSGNTIYF
v_gene: TRBV25-1
j_gene: TRBJ1-3

CDR3aa: CASRRSTEAFF
v_gene: TRBV5-1
j_gene: TRBJ1-1

CDR3aa: CASSAHLAGVSETQYF
v_gene: TRBV9
j_gene: TRBJ2-5

CDR3aa: CASRSPGQVFGEQYF
v_gene: TRBV5-1
j_gene: TRBJ2-7

CDR3aa: CASSRDRGRKDTEAFF
v_gene: TRBV6-6
j_gene: TRBJ1-1

CDR3aa: CATSTDLFSYVDTIYF
v_gene: TRBV15
j_gene: TRBJ1-3